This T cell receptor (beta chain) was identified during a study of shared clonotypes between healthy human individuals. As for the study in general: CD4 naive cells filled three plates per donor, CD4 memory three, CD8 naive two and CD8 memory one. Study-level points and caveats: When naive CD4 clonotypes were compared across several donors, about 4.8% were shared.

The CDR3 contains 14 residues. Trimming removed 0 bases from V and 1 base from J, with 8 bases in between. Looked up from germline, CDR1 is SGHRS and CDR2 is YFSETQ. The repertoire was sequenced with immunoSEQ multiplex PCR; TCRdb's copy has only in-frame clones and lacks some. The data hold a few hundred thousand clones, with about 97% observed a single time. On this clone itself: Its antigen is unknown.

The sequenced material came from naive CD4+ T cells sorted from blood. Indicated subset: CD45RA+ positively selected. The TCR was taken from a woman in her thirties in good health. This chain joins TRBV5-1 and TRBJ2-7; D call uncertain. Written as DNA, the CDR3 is TGCGCCAGCAGCTTGGCTGCGGTTTCCTACGAGCAGTACTTC. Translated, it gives CASSLAAVSYEQYF.